The 6 T cell receptor beta chains listed next were all sequenced from one sample in a study of T cell responses to AZD1222 COVID-19 vaccine. Here immunoSEQ multiplex PCR was the method, and the copy in TCRdb shows in-frame clones only, minus some. There are 130,000 or so clones in the sample; around 87% occur only once, and 2.5% to 4% lies in the top ten. This sample comprised peripheral blood, obtained on day 0 of AZD1222 vaccination. Receptor source: an adult in good health.

The V call is TRBV7-9, the J call TRBJ2-7, with D perhaps matching TRBD1 (6 bases). This CDR3 spans 14 amino acids. The V end lost 4 bases, the J end lost 4 bases, and 14 bases lay between the germline ends. In germline, CDR1 is SEHNR, CDR2 FQNEAQ (reference sequence). DNA for the CDR3: TGTGCCAGCAGCTCGCACAGGGATCAGTACGAGCAGTACTTC. It codes for CASSSHRDQYEQYF.

The V and J genes are TRBV6-5 and TRBJ1-2; 7 positions match TRBD1. V was pared by 6 bases and J by 4 bases, with 8 bases of the junction left unmatched. The CDR3 runs to 14 residues. Per the germline V gene, CDR1 is MNHEY and CDR2 is SVGAGI. CDR3 loop: CASSSGQTFYGYTF. CDR3 DNA: TGTGCCAGCAGCTCGGGACAGACCTTCTATGGCTACACCTTC.

This chain uses TRBV28 with TRBJ2-3; 16 bases align to TRBD2. Germline CDR1 MDHEN, CDR2 SYDVKM. The ends lost 5 bases at V and 5 bases at J; junction bases unmatched: 7. CDR3 length: 17 amino acids. The CDR3 spells CASSPRGLAGGLDTQYF. The CDR3 bases are TGTGCCAGCAGTCCCCGGGGACTAGCGGGAGGGTTAGATACGCAGTATTTT.

In this sample, this clone turned up once. The genes are TRBV27 and TRBJ2-1; D is perhaps TRBD1 (5 bases). CDR1 is MNHEY and CDR2 is SMNVEV in the germline V gene (reference sequence). V lost 3 bases, J lost 6 bases, and 9 bases lay in between. The CDR3 is 13 residues long. The CDR3 nucleotides read TGTGCCAGCAGTTTGGGCAGGGCCAATGAGCAGTTCTTC. Residues: CASSLGRANEQFF.

Only a few counts were recorded for this clone. The rearrangement links TRBV27 to TRBJ1-2; 8 bases fit TRBD1. Germline lookup yields CDR1 MNHEY and CDR2 SMNVEV (reference sequence). The CDR3 length is 15 residues. With 4 bases clipped from V and 4 bases from J, the junction kept 8 bases outside the gene matches. The CDR3 sequence is CASSSSRTGIYGYTF. The CDR3 DNA is TGTGCCAGCAGTTCTTCCAGGACAGGGATCTATGGCTACACCTTC.

The chain employs TRBV2 and TRBJ2-7; TRBD2 matches at 7 bases. From germline, CDR1 is SNHLY and CDR2 FYNNEI. The CDR3 consists of 16 residues. V was pared by 2 bases and J by 1 base, with 8 bases of the junction left unmatched. CDR3: CASSEWSSGASYEQYF. In DNA form, the CDR3 reads TGTGCCAGCAGTGAATGGTCCAGCGGGGCTTCCTACGAGCAGTACTTC.